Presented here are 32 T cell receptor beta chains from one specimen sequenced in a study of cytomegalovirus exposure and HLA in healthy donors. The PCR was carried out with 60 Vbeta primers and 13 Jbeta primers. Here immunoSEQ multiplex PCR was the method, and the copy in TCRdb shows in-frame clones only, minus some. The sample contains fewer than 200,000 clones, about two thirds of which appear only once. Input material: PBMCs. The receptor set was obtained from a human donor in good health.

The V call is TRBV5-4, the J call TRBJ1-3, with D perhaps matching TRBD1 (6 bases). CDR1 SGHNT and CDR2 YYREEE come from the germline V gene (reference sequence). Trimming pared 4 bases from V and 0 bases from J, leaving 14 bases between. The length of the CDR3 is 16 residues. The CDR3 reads CASSQGITTSGNTIYF. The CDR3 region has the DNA TGTGCCAGCAGCCAGGGGATAACAACCTCTGGAAACACCATATATTTT.

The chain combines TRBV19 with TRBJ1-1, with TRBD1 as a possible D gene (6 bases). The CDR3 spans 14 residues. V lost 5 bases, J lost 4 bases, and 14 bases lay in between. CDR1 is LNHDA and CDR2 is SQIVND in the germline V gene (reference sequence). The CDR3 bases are TGTGCCAGTAGTCCCAGGGGCCAGGGCACTGAAGCTTTCTTT. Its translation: CASSPRGQGTEAFF.

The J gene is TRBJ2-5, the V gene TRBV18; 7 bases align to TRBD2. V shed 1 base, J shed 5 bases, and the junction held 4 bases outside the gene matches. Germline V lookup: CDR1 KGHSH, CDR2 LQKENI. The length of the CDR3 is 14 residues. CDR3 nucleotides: TGTGCCAGCTCACCACAGCGGGGCACCGAGACCCAGTACTTC. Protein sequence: CASSPQRGTETQYF.

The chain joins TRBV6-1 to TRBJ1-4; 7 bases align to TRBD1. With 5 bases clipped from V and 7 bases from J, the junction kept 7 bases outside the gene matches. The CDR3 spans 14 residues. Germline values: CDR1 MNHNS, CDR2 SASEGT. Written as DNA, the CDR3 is TGTGCCAGCAGTACAGGGGAGAGGGCTGAAAAACTGTTTTTT. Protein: CASSTGERAEKLFF.

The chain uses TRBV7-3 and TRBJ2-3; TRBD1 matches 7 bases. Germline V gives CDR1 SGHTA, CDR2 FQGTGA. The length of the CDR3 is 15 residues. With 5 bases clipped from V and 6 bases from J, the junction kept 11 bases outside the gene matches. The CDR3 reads CASSPGTVQDDTQYF. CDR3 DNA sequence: TGTGCCAGCAGCCCCGGGACAGTACAAGACGATACGCAGTATTTT.

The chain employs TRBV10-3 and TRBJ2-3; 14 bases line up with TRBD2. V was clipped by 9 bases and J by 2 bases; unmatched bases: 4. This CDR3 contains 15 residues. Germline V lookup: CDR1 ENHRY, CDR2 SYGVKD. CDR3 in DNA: TGTGCCATAAGACTAGCGGGGGGGACCACAGATACGCAGTATTTT. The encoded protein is CAIRLAGGTTDTQYF.

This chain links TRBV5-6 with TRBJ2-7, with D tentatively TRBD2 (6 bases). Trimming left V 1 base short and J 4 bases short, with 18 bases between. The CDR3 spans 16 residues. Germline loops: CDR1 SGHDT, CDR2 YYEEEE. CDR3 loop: CASSLKGTLANYEQYF. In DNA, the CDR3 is TGTGCCAGCAGCTTGAAGGGGACTCTGGCGAATTACGAGCAGTACTTC.

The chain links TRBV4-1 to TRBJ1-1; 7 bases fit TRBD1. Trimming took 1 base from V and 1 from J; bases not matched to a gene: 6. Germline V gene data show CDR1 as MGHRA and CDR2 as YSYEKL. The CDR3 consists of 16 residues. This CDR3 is CASSQATGMRNTEAFF. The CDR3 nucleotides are TGCGCCAGCAGCCAAGCGACAGGGATGAGGAACACTGAAGCTTTCTTT.

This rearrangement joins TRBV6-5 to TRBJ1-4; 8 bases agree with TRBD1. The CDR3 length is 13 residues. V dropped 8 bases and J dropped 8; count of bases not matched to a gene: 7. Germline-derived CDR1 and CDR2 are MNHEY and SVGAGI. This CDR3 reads CASQSRGREKLFF. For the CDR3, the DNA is TGTGCCAGCCAAAGCAGGGGGCGAGAAAAACTGTTTTTT.

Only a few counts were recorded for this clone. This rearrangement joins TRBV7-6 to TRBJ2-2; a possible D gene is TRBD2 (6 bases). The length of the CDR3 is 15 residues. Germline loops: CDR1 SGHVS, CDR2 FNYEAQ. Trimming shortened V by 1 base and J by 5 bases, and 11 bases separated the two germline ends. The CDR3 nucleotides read TGTGCCAGCAGCTTAGTTAGGGGAGGAACCGGGGAGCTGTTTTTT. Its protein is CASSLVRGGTGELFF.

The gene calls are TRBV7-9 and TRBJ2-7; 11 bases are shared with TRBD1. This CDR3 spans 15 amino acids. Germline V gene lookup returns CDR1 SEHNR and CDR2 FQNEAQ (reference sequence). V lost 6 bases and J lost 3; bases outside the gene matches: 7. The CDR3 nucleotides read TGTGCCAGCAGAAAGGGACAGGGGGTTGACTACGAGCAGTACTTC. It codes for CASRKGQGVDYEQYF. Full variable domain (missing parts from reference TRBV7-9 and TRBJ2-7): DTGVSQNPRHKITKRGQNVTFRCDPISEHNRLYWYRQTLGQGPEFLTYFQNEAQLEKSRLLSDRFSAERPKGSFSTLEIQRTEQGDSAMYLCASRKGQGVDYEQYFGPGTRLTVT.

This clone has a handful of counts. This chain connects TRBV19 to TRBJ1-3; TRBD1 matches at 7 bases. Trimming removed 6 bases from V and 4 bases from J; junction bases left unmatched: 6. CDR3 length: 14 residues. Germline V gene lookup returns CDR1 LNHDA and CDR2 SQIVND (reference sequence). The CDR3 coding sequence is TGTGCCAGTAGCCTCACAGGGGACGGAAACACCATATATTTT. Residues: CASSLTGDGNTIYF. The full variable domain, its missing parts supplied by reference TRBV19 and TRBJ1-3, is DGGITQSPKYLFRKEGQNVTLSCEQNLNHDAMYWYRQDPGQGLRLIYYSQIVNDFQKGDIAEGYSVSREKKESFPLTVTSAQKNPTAFYLCASSLTGDGNTIYFGEGSWLTVV.

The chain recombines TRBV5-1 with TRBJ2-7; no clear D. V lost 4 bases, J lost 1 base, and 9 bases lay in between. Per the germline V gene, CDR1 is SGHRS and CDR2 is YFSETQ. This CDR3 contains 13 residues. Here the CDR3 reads CASSPSSSYEQYF. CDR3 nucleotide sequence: TGCGCCAGCAGCCCCTCCTCGTCCTACGAGCAGTACTTC.

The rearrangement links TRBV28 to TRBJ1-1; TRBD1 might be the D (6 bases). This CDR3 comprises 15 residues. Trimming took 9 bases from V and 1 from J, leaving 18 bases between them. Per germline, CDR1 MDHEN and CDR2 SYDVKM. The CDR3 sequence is CASRESRGRNTEAFF. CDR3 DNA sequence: TGTGCCAGTAGGGAATCCAGGGGCAGGAACACTGAAGCTTTCTTT.

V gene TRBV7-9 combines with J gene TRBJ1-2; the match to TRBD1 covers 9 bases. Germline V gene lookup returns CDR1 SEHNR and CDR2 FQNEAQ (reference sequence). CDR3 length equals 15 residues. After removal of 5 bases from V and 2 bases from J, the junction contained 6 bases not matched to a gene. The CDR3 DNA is TGTGCCAGCAGCCCAATACAGGGGGCGAACTATGGCTACACCTTC. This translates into CASSPIQGANYGYTF.

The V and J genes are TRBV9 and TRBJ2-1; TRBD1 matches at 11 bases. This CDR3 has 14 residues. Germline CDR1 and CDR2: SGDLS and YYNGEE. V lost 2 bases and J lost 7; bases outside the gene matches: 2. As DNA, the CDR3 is TGTGCCAGCAGCGTCCGGGACAGGGGGAATGAGCAGTTCTTC. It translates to CASSVRDRGNEQFF.

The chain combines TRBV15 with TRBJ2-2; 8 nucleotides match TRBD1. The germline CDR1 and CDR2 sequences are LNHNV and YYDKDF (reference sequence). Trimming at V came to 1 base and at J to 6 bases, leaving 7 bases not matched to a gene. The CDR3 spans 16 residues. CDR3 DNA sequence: TGTGCCACCAGCAGAGTTATAGGACAGGGTGCCGGGGAGCTGTTTTTT. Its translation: CATSRVIGQGAGELFF.

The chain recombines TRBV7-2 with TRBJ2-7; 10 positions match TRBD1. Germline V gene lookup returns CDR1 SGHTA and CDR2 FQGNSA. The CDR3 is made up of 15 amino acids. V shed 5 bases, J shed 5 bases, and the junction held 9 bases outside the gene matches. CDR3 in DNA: TGTGCCAGCAGCGCCTGGACAGGGGGTAAGGACGAGCAGTACTTC. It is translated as CASSAWTGGKDEQYF.

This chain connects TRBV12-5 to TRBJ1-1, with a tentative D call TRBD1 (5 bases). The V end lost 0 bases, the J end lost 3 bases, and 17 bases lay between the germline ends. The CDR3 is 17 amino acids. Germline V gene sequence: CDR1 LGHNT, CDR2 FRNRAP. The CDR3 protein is CASGLVPRGGWDTEAFF. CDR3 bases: TGTGCTAGTGGTTTGGTACCCCGGGGGGGTTGGGACACTGAAGCTTTCTTT.

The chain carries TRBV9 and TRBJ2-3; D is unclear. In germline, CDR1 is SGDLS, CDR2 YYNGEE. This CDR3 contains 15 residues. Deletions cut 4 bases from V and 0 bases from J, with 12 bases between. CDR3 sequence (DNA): TGTGCCAGCAGCCCACTCCGTGCTAGCACAGATACGCAGTATTTT. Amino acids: CASSPLRASTDTQYF.

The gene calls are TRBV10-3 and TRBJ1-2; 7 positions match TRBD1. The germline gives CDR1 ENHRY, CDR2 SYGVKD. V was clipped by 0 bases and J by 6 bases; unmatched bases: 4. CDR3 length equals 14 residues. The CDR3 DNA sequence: TGTGCCATCAGTGAGTCAATTACAGGGGATGGCTACACCTTC. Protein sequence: CAISESITGDGYTF.

CDR3 sequence reads: CASSSTGGAGELFF. CDR3 nucleotides: TGTGCCAGCAGCTCGACAGGGGGGGCCGGGGAGCTGTTTTTT. The chain links TRBV11-2 to TRBJ2-2; 9 bases map to TRBD1. CDR3 length: 14 residues. V lost 4 bases to trimming and J lost 6 bases; unmatched junction nucleotides: 3. CDR1 and CDR2 from the germline V gene are SGHAT and FQNNGV.

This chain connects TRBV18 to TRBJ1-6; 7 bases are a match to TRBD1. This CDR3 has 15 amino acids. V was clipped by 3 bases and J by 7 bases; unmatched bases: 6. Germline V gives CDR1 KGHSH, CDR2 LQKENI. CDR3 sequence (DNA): TGTGCCAGCTCACCCAAAACAGGGGAAAATTCACCCCTCCACTTT. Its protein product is CASSPKTGENSPLHF. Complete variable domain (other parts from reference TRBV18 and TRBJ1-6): NAGVMQNPRHLVRRRGQEARLRCSPMKGHSHVYWYRQLPEEGLKFMVYLQKENIIDESGMPKERFSAEFPKEGPSILRIQQVVRGDSAAYFCASSPKTGENSPLHFGNGTRLTVT.

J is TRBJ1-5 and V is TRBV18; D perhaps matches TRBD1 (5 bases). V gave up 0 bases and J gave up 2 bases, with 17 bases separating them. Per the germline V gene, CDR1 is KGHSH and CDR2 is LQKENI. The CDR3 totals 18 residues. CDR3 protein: CASSPPIGGGGGNQPQHF. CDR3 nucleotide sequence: TGTGCCAGCTCACCACCGATTGGCGGAGGAGGGGGCAATCAGCCCCAGCATTTT.

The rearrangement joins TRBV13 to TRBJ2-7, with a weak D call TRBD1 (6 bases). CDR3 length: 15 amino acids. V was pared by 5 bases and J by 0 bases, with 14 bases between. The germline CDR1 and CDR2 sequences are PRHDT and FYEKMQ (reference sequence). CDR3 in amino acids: CASSPGVGISYEQYF. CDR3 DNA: TGTGCCAGCAGCCCAGGGGTCGGCATCTCCTACGAGCAGTACTTC.

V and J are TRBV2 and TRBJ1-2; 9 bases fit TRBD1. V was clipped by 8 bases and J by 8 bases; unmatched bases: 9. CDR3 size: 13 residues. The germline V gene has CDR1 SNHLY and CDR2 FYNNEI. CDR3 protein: CASWDRVKEGYTF. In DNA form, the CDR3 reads TGTGCCAGCTGGGACAGGGTTAAGGAGGGCTACACCTTC.

CDR3 protein: CASSPVIFGDQPQHF. The CDR3 nucleotides read TGTGCCAGCAGCCCCGTCATATTCGGTGATCAGCCCCAGCATTTT. The rearrangement uses TRBV7-2 and TRBJ1-5; no firm D call. This CDR3 is 15 amino acids long. The germline gives CDR1 SGHTA, CDR2 FQGNSA. V was clipped by 5 bases and J by 5 bases, with 16 bases between them.

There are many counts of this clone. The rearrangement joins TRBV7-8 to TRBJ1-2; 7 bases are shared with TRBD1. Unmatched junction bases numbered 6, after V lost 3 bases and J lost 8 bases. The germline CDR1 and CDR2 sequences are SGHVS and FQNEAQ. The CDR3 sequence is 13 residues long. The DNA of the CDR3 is TGTGCCAGCAGCTTCAGACAGGGCGAGGGCTACACCTTC. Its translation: CASSFRQGEGYTF.

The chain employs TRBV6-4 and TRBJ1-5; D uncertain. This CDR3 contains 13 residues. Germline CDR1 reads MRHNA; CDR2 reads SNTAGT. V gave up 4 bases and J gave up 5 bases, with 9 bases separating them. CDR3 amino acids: CASSVEEHQPQHF. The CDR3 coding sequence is TGTGCCAGCAGTGTAGAGGAGCATCAGCCCCAGCATTTT.

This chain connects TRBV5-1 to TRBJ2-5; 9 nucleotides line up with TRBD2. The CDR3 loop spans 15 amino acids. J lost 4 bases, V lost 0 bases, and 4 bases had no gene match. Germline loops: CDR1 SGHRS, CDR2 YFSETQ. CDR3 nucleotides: TGCGCCAGCAGCTTGGATCCAGCGGGGGGAGAGACCCAGTACTTC. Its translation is CASSLDPAGGETQYF.

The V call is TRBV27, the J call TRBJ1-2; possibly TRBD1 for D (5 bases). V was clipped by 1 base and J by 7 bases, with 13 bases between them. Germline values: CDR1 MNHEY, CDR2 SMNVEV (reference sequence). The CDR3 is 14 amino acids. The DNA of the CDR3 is TGTGCCAGCAGTTTATTCGCGGGGGGGGGTGGCTACACCTTC. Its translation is CASSLFAGGGGYTF.

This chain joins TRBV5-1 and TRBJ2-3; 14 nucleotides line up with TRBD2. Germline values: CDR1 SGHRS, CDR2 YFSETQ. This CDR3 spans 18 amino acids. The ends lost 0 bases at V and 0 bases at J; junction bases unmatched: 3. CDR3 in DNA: TGCGCCAGCAGCTTGGGACTAGCGGGGGGGTCTAGCACAGATACGCAGTATTTT. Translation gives CASSLGLAGGSSTDTQYF.